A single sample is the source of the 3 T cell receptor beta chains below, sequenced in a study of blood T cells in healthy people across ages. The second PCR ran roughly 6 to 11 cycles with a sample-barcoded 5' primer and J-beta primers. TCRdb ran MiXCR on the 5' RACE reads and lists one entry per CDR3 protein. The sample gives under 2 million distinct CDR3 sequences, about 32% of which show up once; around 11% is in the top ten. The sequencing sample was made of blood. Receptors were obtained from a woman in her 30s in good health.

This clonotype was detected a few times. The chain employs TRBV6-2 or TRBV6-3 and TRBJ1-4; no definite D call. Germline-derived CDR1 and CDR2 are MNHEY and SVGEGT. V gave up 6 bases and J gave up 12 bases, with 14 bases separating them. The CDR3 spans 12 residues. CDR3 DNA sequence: TGTGCCAGCAGAGACAAGGTGGAGGAACTGTTTTTT. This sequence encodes CASRDKVEELFF.

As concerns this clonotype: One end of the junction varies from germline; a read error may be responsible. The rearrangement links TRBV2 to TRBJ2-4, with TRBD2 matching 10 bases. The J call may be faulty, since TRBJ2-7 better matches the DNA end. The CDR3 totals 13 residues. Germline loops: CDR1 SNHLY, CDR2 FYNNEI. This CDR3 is CASGELAGIEQYF. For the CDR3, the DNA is TGTGCCAGCGGTGAACTAGCGGGAATCGAGCAGTACTTC.

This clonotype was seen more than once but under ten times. CDR3 bases: TGCAGCGTTGAGGGGGCTTCGGCAGATACGCAGTATTTT. The encoded protein is CSVEGASADTQYF. This rearrangement joins TRBV29-1 to TRBJ2-3, with D possibly matching TRBD1 (6 bases). V was pared by 3 bases and J by 4 bases, with 11 bases between. The CDR3 is made up of 13 amino acids. Looked up from germline, CDR1 is SQVTM and CDR2 is ANQGSEA.